This T cell receptor (beta chain) was identified during a study of cytotoxic CD8 clonotypes in ibrutinib-treated CLL. At the level of the study: The sample average was 255,043 productive templates and approximately 94,000 productive rearrangements.

The method was immunoSEQ multiplex PCR; TCRdb's version includes in-frame clones alone and lacks a portion of them. This sample carries approximately 140,000 clones, about 72% of them seen once, and the ten largest clones take under 35%. CDR3 length equals 16 residues. Germline CDR1 is SGHNT and CDR2 is YENEEA. V lost 5 bases and J lost 0, with 11 bases in between. General study points: Starting clonality was above that of age-matched healthy donors and tracked circulating CD8+ T-cell counts. Public clonotypes, rarely seen, contracted or held steady on treatment.

For this clone: The antigen is unknown.

The clonotype comes from a human donor with chronic lymphocytic leukemia. This chain joins TRBV11-3 and TRBJ2-6; D is uncertain. This specimen consisted of PBMCs, obtained after 12 months of ibrutinib treatment. The CDR3 DNA is TGTGCCAGCAGCCCGACGTGGGGCTCTGGGGCCAACGTCCTGACTTTC. As protein: CASSPTWGSGANVLTF.